The rows below give T cell receptor beta chains drawn from one sample of a study of regulatory T cells in long-lasting Graves disease. TCRdb re-analysed the multiplex PCR reads in MiXCR, keeping a single row per CDR3 protein. The table shows fewer than 400,000 distinct CDR3 sequences, with less than 20% occurring only once. Sample: peripheral blood mononuclear cells (PBMCs), taken when the disease was refractory, from a patient treated with antithyroid drugs. These receptors were collected from a female donor with Graves disease. Each CDR3 is given with its conserved first and last residue. The order of the fields is V gene, clone size, J gene, D gene, CDR3 protein, CDR3 DNA. The D gene is left open where the match is weak. Clone size appears in some rows only: once, few, many, or a class for an expanded clone.

>TRBV30|many|TRBJ1-5|-
CAWSVPGANNQPQHF
TGTGCCTGGAGTGTACCGGGGGCCAACAATCAGCCCCAGCATTTT
>TRBV20-1|-|TRBJ2-7|TRBD2
CSAKPYLAGDYEQYF
TGCAGTGCTAAGCCCTACCTAGCGGGAGACTACGAGCAGTACTTC
>TRBV12-3/TRBV12-4|-|TRBJ2-6|-
CASIRDGFGGASVLTF
TGCGCCAGCATAAGGGACGGTTTTGGGGGGGCCAGCGTCCTGACTTTC
>TRBV7-9|few|TRBJ1-1|TRBD1
CASSLNQGAFTEAFF
TGTGCCAGCAGCTTAAACCAGGGGGCGTTCACTGAAGCTTTCTTT
>TRBV4-1|-|TRBJ2-5|-
CASSQLLGGTQYF
TGCGCCAGCAGCCAACTCCTTGGCGGGACCCAGTACTTC
>TRBV18|few|TRBJ1-5|-
CASSGGGFSLNQPQHF
TGTGCCAGCTCAGGGGGGGGCTTCAGCCTCAATCAGCCCCAGCATTTT
>TRBV28|many|TRBJ1-2|-
CASSTAFYGYTF
TGTGCCAGCAGTACAGCTTTCTATGGCTACACCTTC
>TRBV9|-|TRBJ2-7|-
CASSVGVISYEQYF
TGTGCCAGCAGCGTAGGAGTAATCTCCTACGAGCAGTACTTC
>TRBV19|many|TRBJ1-5|TRBD1
CASTPQGTSLMIQPQHF
TGTGCCAGTACCCCACAGGGGACTAGTCTTATGATCCAGCCCCAGCATTTT
>TRBV2|many|TRBJ2-7|TRBD2
CASSHGGESYEQYF
TGTGCCAGCAGTCACGGGGGGGAGTCGTACGAGCAGTACTTC
>TRBV24-1|few|TRBJ2-2|-
CATSERMNTGELFF
TGTGCCACCAGTGAAAGAATGAACACCGGGGAGCTGTTTTTT
>TRBV18|-|TRBJ1-3|-
CASSPMQTAGNTIYF
TGTGCCAGCTCACCGATGCAGACCGCGGGAAACACCATATATTTT
>TRBV7-9|few|TRBJ2-5|-
CASSLMPFGTDQETQYF
TGTGCCAGCAGCTTAATGCCCTTTGGGACGGACCAAGAGACCCAGTACTTC
>TRBV7-3|-|TRBJ2-5|TRBD2
CASSVDRASGQETQYF
TGTGCCAGCAGCGTCGACCGTGCTAGCGGACAAGAGACCCAGTACTTC
>TRBV3-1|few|TRBJ1-5|-
CASSHTNQPQHF
TGTGCCAGCAGTCACACCAATCAGCCCCAGCATTTT
>TRBV28|many|TRBJ1-2|-
CASRTAYGYTF
TGTGCCAGCCGGACGGCCTATGGCTACACCTTC
>TRBV9|-|TRBJ1-2|-
CASSEPRGFNYGYTF
TGTGCCAGCAGCGAGCCTAGGGGTTTCAACTATGGCTACACCTTC
>TRBV3-1|-|TRBJ2-6|-
CASSPLLSGLLSGANVLTF
TGTGCCAGCAGCCCCCTTCTATCGGGGTTACTCTCTGGGGCCAACGTCCTGACTTTC
>TRBV6-1|many|TRBJ2-6|-
CASSKGNSGANVLTF
TGTGCCAGCTCTAAGGGCAACTCTGGGGCCAACGTCCTGACTTTC
>TRBV7-9|many|TRBJ1-4|TRBD1
CASSADRTTNEKLFF
TGTGCCAGCAGCGCGGACAGGACAACTAATGAAAAACTGTTTTTT
>TRBV6-5|many|TRBJ2-7|-
CASSYSRGSLYEQYF
TGTGCCAGCAGTTACTCACGGGGGAGCCTCTACGAGCAGTACTTC
>TRBV6-5|many|TRBJ2-2|-
CASSYYKKELFF
TGTGCCAGCAGTTACTACAAAAAGGAGCTGTTTTTT
>TRBV11-2|many|TRBJ1-4|TRBD1
CASTFFPGQGPFF
TGTGCCAGCACCTTCTTTCCGGGACAGGGACCGTTTTTT
>TRBV5-6|many|TRBJ1-6|-
CASSLWSLNSPLHF
TGTGCCAGCAGCTTGTGGAGCCTTAATTCACCCCTCCACTTT
>TRBV13|many|TRBJ1-1|-
CASSAGGGEAFF
TGTGCCAGCAGCGCCGGTGGGGGTGAAGCTTTCTTT
>TRBV7-2|-|TRBJ2-3|TRBD2
CASSLVPSGGRGTDTQYF
TGTGCCAGCAGCTTAGTTCCTAGCGGGGGGCGGGGCACAGATACGCAGTATTTT
>TRBV15|-|TRBJ2-7|-
CATSRDTTHTGGYEQYF
TGTGCCACCAGCAGAGATACGACCCACACCGGGGGCTACGAGCAGTACTTC
>TRBV11-3|-|TRBJ2-3|-
CASSLDNALFNTDTQYF
TGTGCCAGCAGCTTAGACAACGCCCTATTTAACACAGATACGCAGTATTTT
>TRBV29-1|many|TRBJ2-7|-
CSVDSGSYEQYF
TGCAGCGTTGATTCGGGCTCCTACGAGCAGTACTTC
>TRBV19|-|TRBJ2-5|TRBD2
CASSATAGVSETQYF
TGTGCCAGTAGTGCCACTGCGGGAGTGTCGGAGACCCAGTACTTC
>TRBV20-1|few|TRBJ2-5|TRBD1
CSGPRQGALETQYF
TGCAGTGGCCCTCGACAGGGGGCTCTAGAGACCCAGTACTTC
>TRBV29-1|many|TRBJ1-1|-
CSVIPQNTEAFF
TGCAGCGTGATTCCCCAGAACACTGAAGCTTTCTTT
>TRBV15|few|TRBJ2-2|-
CATSSHGRPNTGELFF
TGTGCCACCAGCTCTCATGGCCGGCCCAACACCGGGGAGCTGTTTTTT
>TRBV24-1|-|TRBJ2-3|-
CATSDTRGADTQYF
TGTGCCACCAGTGATACGCGGGGCGCAGATACGCAGTATTTT
>TRBV7-9|many|TRBJ2-5|-
CASSLGDQETQYF
TGTGCCAGCAGCTTAGGGGACCAAGAGACCCAGTACTTC
>TRBV9|few|TRBJ1-5|-
CASSVEGQINQPQHF
TGTGCCAGCAGCGTAGAGGGACAAATAAACCAGCCCCAGCATTTT
>TRBV7-7|-|TRBJ2-4|TRBD1
CASSLAQGSKNIQYF
TGTGCTAGCAGCTTAGCACAGGGGTCCAAAAACATTCAGTACTTC
>TRBV6-1|many|TRBJ2-5|TRBD1
CASSGYRGLYQETQYF
TGTGCCAGCAGTGGATACAGGGGGCTATACCAAGAGACCCAGTACTTC
>TRBV15|-|TRBJ1-2|-
CATSRDLSVAGYGYTF
TGTGCCACCAGCAGAGATTTATCCGTGGCGGGCTATGGCTACACCTTC
>TRBV7-9|-|TRBJ1-2|TRBD1
CASSFPPAGGLGYTF
TGTGCCAGCAGCTTCCCCCCTGCAGGGGGCTTAGGCTACACCTTC
>TRBV4-3|-|TRBJ1-3|-
CASSQVFTASGNTIYF
TGCGCCAGCAGCCAAGTCTTCACAGCCTCTGGAAACACCATATATTTT
>TRBV12-5|many|TRBJ1-6|-
CASGLGSYNSPLHF
TGTGCTAGTGGTTTGGGTTCCTATAATTCACCCCTCCACTTT
>TRBV27|-|TRBJ1-5|-
CASGRGNQPQHF
TGTGCCAGCGGACGGGGGAATCAGCCCCAGCATTTT
>TRBV28|many|TRBJ2-7|-
CASSSIRESSYEQYF
TGTGCCAGCAGTTCAATAAGGGAGTCATCCTACGAGCAGTACTTC
>TRBV2|many|TRBJ2-7|TRBD2
CASSPPGLAGEEQYF
TGTGCCAGCAGCCCTCCGGGACTAGCGGGAGAAGAGCAGTACTTC
>TRBV12-3/TRBV12-4|many|TRBJ1-4|TRBD1
CASSPTGINEKLFF
TGTGCCAGCAGCCCGACAGGGATTAATGAAAAACTGTTTTTT